This TCR beta chain was sequenced in a study of T cells and Merkel cell carcinoma outcomes. This CDR3 is built from 16 residues. The germline V gene encodes CDR1 LNHDA and CDR2 SQIVND (reference sequence). The V gene lost 5 bases and the J gene lost 0 bases, with 13 bases spanning the gap. Produced via immunoSEQ multiplex PCR; TCRdb's table is partial and in-frame only. The sample consists of over 15,000 clones, more than 80% of them appearing once. This chain uses TRBV19 with TRBJ2-2; D tentatively reads TRBD1 or TRBD2 (7 bases each). This sequence was found in a human donor with Merkel cell carcinoma. The material sequenced was tumor tissue from Merkel cell carcinoma. The CDR3 reads CASSGGGTANTGELFF. The CDR3 DNA sequence: TGTGCCAGTAGTGGGGGGGGGACAGCGAACACCGGGGAGCTGTTTTTT.